Below, 31 T cell receptor beta chains from the same sample are listed, as sequenced in a study of molecular identifiers for immune sequencing clone quantification. TCRdb fed the PCR reads into MiXCR, producing one record per CDR3 protein. The repertoire includes tens of thousands of distinct CDR3 sequences, about a third of them detected once, and 3% to 4% sits in the top ten. Sequencing was carried out using naive CD8+ T cells from blood, with Jurkat cell RNA spiked in. The subset denotes: FACS-sorted CD8+CD4-CCR7+CD45RA+ naive T cells. All receptors derive from a human donor in good health. Some libraries in this study had Jurkat cell RNA spiked in.

Comments on this clonotype: As the CDR3 is not closed by the conserved phenylalanine or tryptophan, this likely results from a read error. The V and J genes are TRBV7-6 and TRBJ1-5; D call uncertain. Germline-derived CDR1 and CDR2 are SGHVS and FNYEAQ. Between the trimmed V and J ends, which lost 4 bases and 2 bases, there was a span of 9 bases. The CDR3 spans 14 residues. DNA of the CDR3: TGTGCCAGCAGCTCCGGCTGGGGCAATCAGCCCCAGCATTAT. Its protein is CASSSGWGNQPQHY.

With regard to this clonotype: A much larger clone differs from this one at a single base, so this may be a read error. The chain couples TRBV29-1 to TRBJ2-2, with D maybe TRBD2 (6 bases). CDR1 is SQVTM, CDR2 ANQGSEA, per germline. The CDR3 loop spans 14 amino acids. CDR3 nucleotide sequence: TGCAGCGTTGCCGGCCTGACGAACACCGGGGGGCTGTTTTTT. Amino acid sequence: CSVAGLTNTGGLFF.

This clonotype was counted ten times or more. The chain couples TRBV5-6 to TRBJ2-3, with D perhaps TRBD1 (5 bases). Looked up from germline, CDR1 is SGHDT and CDR2 is YYEEEE. The CDR3 runs 14 residues. V was cut by 1 base and J by 7 bases, with 13 bases left in between. The CDR3 loop reads CASSLSTGRNTQYF. CDR3 DNA sequence: TGTGCCAGCAGCTTGAGTACAGGCCGGAATACGCAGTATTTT.

As to this clonotype: A much bigger clone sits one base away, suggesting this may be a read error. The DNA is omitted, as the CDR3 cannot be located on it reliably, and the CDR3 follows TCRdb's listing. The gene calls are TRBV7-8 and TRBJ1-1. Germline loops: CDR1 SGHVS, CDR2 FQNEAQ. Termini included, the CDR3 measures 11 amino acids. CDR3: CASTWGGGALF.

The chain couples TRBV5-1 to TRBJ2-2; 7 nucleotides line up with TRBD1. The CDR3 spans 16 residues. Germline lookup yields CDR1 SGHRS and CDR2 YFSETQ. Germline trimming cut 1 base from V and 6 bases from J; bases unmatched to any gene: 9. CDR3 loop: CASSLSTGNNPGELFF. As DNA, the CDR3 is TGCGCCAGCAGCTTGTCGACAGGGAATAATCCCGGGGAGCTGTTTTTT.

This clonotype was detected ten times or more. V gene TRBV18 combines with J gene TRBJ2-1, with D possibly matching TRBD1 (5 bases). V shed 2 bases and J shed 5 bases, with 7 bases lying between them. The germline gives CDR1 KGHSH, CDR2 LQKENI. The CDR3 spans 13 residues. The CDR3 DNA reads TGTGCCAGCTCACCAGGGGCAGACAATGAGCAGTTCTTC. Protein: CASSPGADNEQFF.

This clonotype was observed a handful of times. The chain links TRBV12-3 or TRBV12-4 to TRBJ2-5, with 7 bases aligning to TRBD1. The V gene end was trimmed by 2 bases and the J gene end by 1 base; junction bases not matched to a gene: 7. The CDR3 is 16 amino acids. The CDR3 loop reads CASSLILGGPQETQYF. CDR3 coding DNA: TGTGCCAGCAGTTTAATCTTAGGGGGCCCCCAAGAGACCCAGTACTTC.

A word on this clonotype: A read error may produce the germline difference seen at one junction end. The chain carries TRBV4-3 and TRBJ2-2, with 8 nucleotides matching TRBD1. The germline CDR1 and CDR2 sequences are LGHNA and YSLEER. This CDR3 region has 16 residues. As DNA, the CDR3 is TGCGCCAGCAGCCAGACTACAGGGGGGCATGTCGGGGCGCTGTTTTTT. Its translation: CASSQTTGGHVGALFF.

This clonotype has a handful of counts. The rearrangement links TRBV10-3 to TRBJ2-4; D not resolved. The CDR3 contains 16 residues. The germline CDR1 and CDR2 sequences are ENHRY and SYGVKD. V lost 3 bases and J lost 0, with 12 bases in between. The CDR3 DNA reads as TGTGCCATCAGTGACCCCGTGGAATCAGCCAAAAACATTCAGTACTTC. Its protein is CAISDPVESAKNIQYF.

This clonotype came up many times. V and J are TRBV7-6 and TRBJ2-2; D is undetermined. Germline V gene lookup returns CDR1 SGHVS and CDR2 FNYEAQ. The CDR3 covers 12 residues. The V end lost 4 bases, the J end lost 6 bases, and 6 bases lay between the germline ends. CDR3 bases: TGTGCCAGCAGCTCCCCGGCCGGGGAGCTGTTTTTT. Translation: CASSSPAGELFF.

The chain combines TRBV12-3 or TRBV12-4 with TRBJ2-5; no reliable D call. V was shortened by 3 bases and J by 1 base, with 12 bases between the two germline ends. This CDR3 contains 15 residues. The CDR3 loop reads CASSFLMASQETQYF. DNA of the CDR3: TGTGCCAGCAGTTTCTTGATGGCTAGCCAAGAGACCCAGTACTTC.

This chain links TRBV19 with TRBJ2-2; D unclear. Trimming took 11 bases from V and 4 from J, leaving 14 bases between them. Germline values: CDR1 LNHDA, CDR2 SQIVND (reference sequence). There are 13 residues in the CDR3. The CDR3 loop is CASRASGTGELFF. For the CDR3, the DNA is TGTGCCTCCCGCGCGTCGGGCACCGGGGAGCTGTTTTTT.

This clonotype has just a few counts. This rearrangement joins TRBV4-1 to TRBJ1-1, with D possibly being TRBD1 (6 bases). CDR1 is MGHRA, CDR2 YSYEKL, per germline. With 0 bases removed from V and 5 bases from J, the gap between germline ends came to 13 bases. The CDR3 covers 15 residues. The CDR3 region is CASSQDAAGVTEAFF. In DNA, the CDR3 is TGCGCCAGCAGCCAAGATGCGGCAGGGGTAACTGAAGCTTTCTTT.

This clonotype has at least ten counts. The gene calls are TRBV28 and TRBJ2-7; D ambiguous. CDR1 and CDR2 (germline): MDHEN, SYDVKM. Trimming cost V 5 bases and J 4 bases, with 12 bases left between them. This CDR3 has 13 amino acids. CDR3 protein: CASSPGVPYEQYF. In nucleotides, the CDR3 is TGTGCCAGCAGTCCAGGAGTACCATACGAGCAGTACTTC.

Notes on this clonotype: A much bigger clone sits one base away, suggesting this may be a read error. The chain carries TRBV7-9 and TRBJ1-6; D may be TRBD1 (5 bases). The CDR3 spans 15 residues. Germline CDR1 reads SEHNR; CDR2 reads FQNEAQ (reference sequence). This CDR3 reads CVSSLPEGFNSPLHF. In nucleotides, the CDR3 is TGTGTCAGCAGCTTACCGGAGGGGTTCAATTCACCCCTCCACTTT.

The V gene is TRBV7-8, the J gene TRBJ2-7; 7 positions agree with TRBD1. The CDR3 spans 13 residues. Trimming cost V 6 bases and J 2 bases; bases outside gene matches: 4. CDR1 is SGHVS, CDR2 FQNEAQ, per germline. The CDR3 loop is CASSKTGPYEQYF. CDR3 bases: TGTGCCAGCAGTAAGACAGGGCCCTACGAGCAGTACTTC.

The gene calls are TRBV3-1 and TRBJ2-1; maybe TRBD2 (6 bases). This CDR3 is 16 amino acids long. Deletions cut 4 bases from V and 8 bases from J, with 21 bases between. Germline V CDR1 and CDR2: LGHDT, YNNKEL (reference sequence). The CDR3 sequence: CASSPRKGTRRDEQFF. The CDR3 nucleotides read TGTGCCAGCAGCCCACGAAAGGGAACCCGGAGGGATGAGCAGTTCTTC.

A remark on this clonotype: A junction boundary mismatches the germline segment, possibly from a read error. The rearrangement links TRBV29-1 to TRBJ2-2, with 8 positions matching TRBD1. The CDR3 covers 13 residues. CDR1 and CDR2 (germline): SQVTM, ANQGSEA. The CDR3 sequence is CSGWTGLTGEQFF. Written as DNA, the CDR3 is TGCAGCGGATGGACAGGGTTAACCGGGGAGCAGTTTTTT.

With respect to this clonotype: A much larger clone lies one base from this, so it may be a read error. The chain links TRBV28 to TRBJ2-7; D is ambiguous. The CDR3 has 12 amino acids. The V end was cut by 1 base, the J end by 0 bases, with 1 base between. Germline CDR1 MDHEN, CDR2 SYDVKM. CDR3 loop: CASSLSSYEQYF. The CDR3 region has the DNA TGTGCCAGCAGTTTATCCTCCTACGAGCAGTACTTC.

Details on this clonotype: A clone one base away is much larger, so this may be a read error. The chain combines TRBV5-1 with TRBJ1-5; D gene ambiguous. The CDR3 sequence is 15 residues long. Germline V CDR1 and CDR2: SGHRS, YFSETQ. The CDR3 loop reads CASGLGVSGNQPQHF. Here the CDR3 DNA reads TGCGCCAGCGGCTTGGGAGTGTCAGGTAATCAGCCCCAGCATTTT.

The chain uses TRBV4-3 and TRBJ2-7; D is possibly TRBD2 (5 bases). The CDR3 runs 16 residues. Trimming removed 0 bases from V and 1 base from J, with 13 bases in between. Germline assignment: CDR1 LGHNA and CDR2 YSLEER. This CDR3 reads CASSQEAEVRSYEQYF. The CDR3 DNA reads as TGCGCCAGCAGCCAAGAAGCGGAGGTCAGGTCCTACGAGCAGTACTTC.

The table lists this clonotype with many counts. The chain has TRBV28 and TRBJ2-3, with D unclear. The CDR3 sequence is 17 residues long. V was shortened by 4 bases and J by 2 bases, with 19 bases between the two germline ends. Germline lookup yields CDR1 MDHEN and CDR2 SYDVKM. CDR3 in DNA: TGTGCCAGCAGTTCGCCCTCCAGGCGCCCCAACACAGATACGCAGTATTTT. Protein sequence: CASSSPSRRPNTDTQYF.

This clonotype was seen only a few times. This chain joins TRBV2 and TRBJ2-1; 10 bases align to TRBD1. The germline V gene encodes CDR1 SNHLY and CDR2 FYNNEI. There are 17 residues in the CDR3. The V and J ends lost 4 bases and 2 bases, in that order; junction bases with no gene match: 8. The CDR3 DNA sequence: TGTGCCAGCAGTGGGAATAGGGACAGGGGTGCCTACAATGAGCAGTTCTTC. Amino acids: CASSGNRDRGAYNEQFF.

This clonotype was counted only a few times. This chain joins TRBV6-1 and TRBJ1-5; 8 bases are shared with TRBD1. V lost 3 bases and J lost 4; bases outside the gene matches: 2. In germline, CDR1 is MNHNS, CDR2 SASEGT. The CDR3 extends over 14 amino acids. CDR3 DNA sequence: TGTGCCAGCAGTGATTACAGGGGGAATCAGCCCCAGCATTTT. This encodes CASSDYRGNQPQHF.

This chain joins TRBV15 and TRBJ2-5; D uncertain. The germline V gene encodes CDR1 LNHNV and CDR2 YYDKDF (reference sequence). The CDR3 has 14 amino acids. Trimming removed 5 bases at V and 2 bases at J, with 12 bases between. Here the CDR3 DNA reads TGTGCCACCAGCGCCCTAAACGATCAAGAGACCCAGTACTTC. Translation: CATSALNDQETQYF.

This clonotype was counted many times. The chain carries TRBV7-6 and TRBJ2-3; D unresolved. CDR1 is SGHVS and CDR2 is FNYEAQ in the germline V gene. This CDR3 contains 15 residues. Trimming pared 1 base from V and 1 base from J, leaving 9 bases between. The CDR3 region is CASSLGLSRTDTQYF. The CDR3 region has the DNA TGTGCCAGCAGCTTAGGTCTCAGCCGCACAGATACGCAGTATTTT.

The rearrangement links TRBV4-1 to TRBJ2-2; D tentatively fits TRBD1 or TRBD2 (5 bases each). CDR1 is MGHRA and CDR2 is YSYEKL in the germline V gene. V dropped 2 bases and J dropped 5 bases, with 9 bases sitting between them. The CDR3 contains 14 residues. The CDR3 region has the DNA TGCGCCAGCAGCCAAACGGGACCAACCGGGGAGCTGTTTTTT. Encoded protein: CASSQTGPTGELFF.

This clonotype was observed a handful of times. This chain links TRBV13 with TRBJ2-7, with D possibly being TRBD2 (8 bases). This CDR3 is built from 18 residues. Trimming took off 5 bases at V and 0 bases at J, with 23 bases between the two ends. Germline CDR1 and CDR2: PRHDT and FYEKMQ (reference sequence). CDR3 nucleotides: TGTGCCAGCAGCCCCGGGACAGCCACTAGCGGCCTCTCCTACGAGCAGTACTTC. This translates into CASSPGTATSGLSYEQYF. Combining the CDR3 with reference TRBV13 and TRBJ2-7 gives the whole variable domain AAGVIQSPRHLIKEKRETATLKCYPIPRHDTVYWYQQGPGQDPQFLISFYEKMQSDKGSIPDRFSAQQFSDYHSELNMSSLELGDSALYFCASSPGTATSGLSYEQYFGPGTRLTVT.

Of note for this clonotype: One base away lies a much larger clone, so this may be a sequencing read error. The genes are TRBV6-5 and TRBJ2-4; 7 bases fit TRBD1. Trimming removed 5 bases from V and 5 bases from J; junction bases left unmatched: 9. The CDR3 runs 15 residues. In germline, CDR1 is MNHEY, CDR2 SVGAGI. The CDR3 DNA sequence: TGTGCCAGCAGTGCTAAGGGGGCAGGCGAAAACATTCAGTACTTC. Translating it yields CASSAKGAGENIQYF.

This chain links TRBV12-3 or TRBV12-4 with TRBJ2-1, with 10 nucleotides matching TRBD1. Losses at the gene ends were 8 bases for V and 6 bases for J; bases not matched to a gene: 13. This CDR3 is built from 16 residues. The CDR3 here is CASRPPGQGDLNEQFF. The CDR3 DNA is TGTGCCAGCCGCCCCCCCGGACAGGGGGATCTCAATGAGCAGTTCTTC.

The gene calls are TRBV21-1 and TRBJ2-7. TRBV21-1 is a listed pseudogene. The CDR3 loop spans 12 amino acids. The CDR3 reads CASSKIVGGQDF. CDR3 bases: TGTGCCAGCAGCAAAATCGTAGGCGGCCAAGACTTC.